A single sample gave rise to the 18 T cell receptor beta chains below, sequenced in a study of blood T cell repertoires in COVID-19. Profiled with immunoSEQ multiplex PCR; TCRdb holds only in-frame clones, not every one. The sample yields approximately 250,000 clones, around nine tenths seen once. What was sequenced was peripheral blood. These receptors were taken from a woman aged 60-75 years who had recovered from COVID-19.

This clone was counted a single time. The V call is TRBV5-6, the J call TRBJ2-1; a weak D match, TRBD2 (5 bases). Germline V gives CDR1 SGHDT, CDR2 YYEEEE. CDR3 length: 16 residues. The V end was cut by 4 bases, the J end by 7 bases, with 21 bases between. The CDR3 bases are TGTGCCAGCAGCCCGCGGAGGCGGCGACACTTAAATGAGCAGTTCTTC. Residues: CASSPRRRRHLNEQFF.

This clone has a handful of counts. J is TRBJ1-2 and V is TRBV4-1; perhaps TRBD1 as D (6 bases). CDR1 and CDR2 (germline): MGHRA, YSYEKL. The germline V and J ends were trimmed by 0 bases and 5 bases, with 13 bases remaining between them. The CDR3 has 15 residues. CDR3 sequence reads: CASSQDPGTPYGYTF. The CDR3 DNA is TGCGCCAGCAGCCAAGATCCCGGGACACCGTATGGCTACACCTTC.

In DNA, the CDR3 is TGTGCCAGCAGTCTCTGGGAGGGGACCCAAGTCTCCTACGAGCAGTACTTC. Protein product: CASSLWEGTQVSYEQYF. V and J are TRBV28 and TRBJ2-7; 7 positions match TRBD2. J lost 0 bases, V lost 5 bases, and 13 bases had no gene match. The germline V gene has CDR1 MDHEN and CDR2 SYDVKM. The CDR3 consists of 17 residues.

V and J are TRBV4-1 and TRBJ1-2; D call uncertain. The CDR3 contains 14 residues. CDR1 is MGHRA and CDR2 is YSYEKL in the germline V gene. V shed 0 bases and J shed 2 bases, with 7 bases lying between them. The CDR3 is CASSQETRNYGYTF. CDR3 nucleotides: TGCGCCAGCAGCCAAGAAACACGAAACTATGGCTACACCTTC.

The rearrangement uses TRBV6-6 and TRBJ1-5; 7 bases match TRBD1. The V gene's germline CDR1 is MNHNY and CDR2 SVGAGI (reference sequence). V lost 6 bases and J lost 5; bases outside the gene matches: 7. CDR3 size: 14 residues. The CDR3: CASSPTGVDQPQHF. CDR3 nucleotides: TGTGCCAGCAGCCCCACAGGGGTCGATCAGCCCCAGCATTTT.

The rearrangement uses TRBV6-5 and TRBJ1-2; no clear D. Germline V gene sequence: CDR1 MNHEY, CDR2 SVGAGI. The CDR3 is made up of 13 amino acids. V gave up 5 bases and J gave up 7 bases, with 14 bases separating them. CDR3 region: CASSPTVAGGYTF. Written as DNA, the CDR3 is TGTGCCAGCAGTCCTACGGTGGCAGGTGGCTACACCTTC.

The chain has TRBV21-1 and TRBJ2-4; the table's D call TRBD2 went unverified against the DNA. TRBV21-1 is a documented pseudogene. The CDR3 consists of 14 residues. The CDR3 nucleotides read TGTGCCAGCAGCAGAGTTTCACTAGCGGGGGATCAGTACTTC. Translation gives CASSRVSLAGDQYF.

The CDR3, as DNA: TGTGCCACGTCCGACCAGCGGAGCTCCTACAATGAGCAGTTCTTC. It encodes CATSDQRSSYNEQFF. This chain links TRBV7-2 with TRBJ2-1; maybe TRBD2 (5 bases). The ends were cut back, 10 bases at V and 0 bases at J, with 16 bases in the middle. From germline, CDR1 is SGHTA and CDR2 FQGNSA. The CDR3 extends over 15 amino acids.

The chain employs TRBV5-1 and TRBJ2-5; 9 nucleotides match TRBD2. Germline CDR1 SGHRS, CDR2 YFSETQ. The CDR3 extends over 16 amino acids. The ends lost 1 base at V and 1 base at J; junction bases unmatched: 5. The DNA for the CDR3 is TGCGCCAGCAGCTTGCAAGCGGGGGGCCGCCAAGAGACCCAGTACTTC. It codes for CASSLQAGGRQETQYF.

The chain joins TRBV2 to TRBJ1-5, with D maybe TRBD1 (6 bases). Per germline, CDR1 SNHLY and CDR2 FYNNEI. Trimming took 6 bases from V and 5 from J, leaving 20 bases between them. The CDR3 loop spans 16 amino acids. In DNA form, the CDR3 reads TGTGCCAGCAGAAAAAATCCGGGACAACCTTATCAGCCCCAGCATTTT. Translated, it gives CASRKNPGQPYQPQHF. The variable domain in full, completed from reference TRBV2 and TRBJ1-5, reads EPEVTQTPSHQVTQMGQEVILRCVPISNHLYFYWYRQILGQKVEFLVSFYNNEISEKSEIFDDQFSVERPDGSNFTLKIRSTKLEDSAMYFCASRKNPGQPYQPQHFGDGTRLSIL.

This sequence joins TRBV7-2 and TRBJ1-2; the match to TRBD1 covers 8 bases. There are 15 residues in the CDR3. In germline, CDR1 is SGHTA, CDR2 FQGNSA. V was clipped by 0 bases and J by 7 bases; unmatched bases: 7. The CDR3 sequence: CASSLAQGANTGYTF. The DNA of the CDR3 is TGTGCCAGCAGCTTAGCCCAGGGGGCTAATACTGGCTACACCTTC.

The chain joins TRBV6-2 or TRBV6-3 to TRBJ2-5; 10 nucleotides align to TRBD2. From germline, CDR1 is MNHEY and CDR2 SVGEGT. With 2 bases clipped from V and 5 bases from J, the junction kept 11 bases outside the gene matches. The CDR3 has 17 amino acids. CDR3 sequence: CASSYKAPGTSAETQYF. CDR3 DNA: TGTGCCAGCAGTTACAAAGCCCCCGGGACTAGCGCCGAGACCCAGTACTTC.

This chain links TRBV18 with TRBJ1-4, with D maybe TRBD1 (5 bases). The germline V gene has CDR1 KGHSH and CDR2 LQKENI. The CDR3 consists of 15 residues. V lost 6 bases and J lost 6, with 17 bases in between. The chain's CDR3 is CASSPWAGPDEKLFF. CDR3 DNA sequence: TGTGCCAGCTCGCCGTGGGCGGGGCCAGATGAAAAACTGTTTTTT.

This chain uses TRBV2 with TRBJ2-5; D possibly corresponds to TRBD1 (7 bases). CDR1 is SNHLY, CDR2 FYNNEI, per germline. The CDR3 length is 14 residues. V lost 8 bases and J lost 5, with 18 bases in between. This CDR3 is CASLSLTGRETQYF. The CDR3 coding sequence is TGTGCCAGCTTAAGTCTGACAGGGAGGGAGACCCAGTACTTC.

The chain couples TRBV12-3 or TRBV12-4 to TRBJ2-2, with TRBD2 as a possible D gene (5 bases). This CDR3 has 13 residues. Trimming removed 6 bases from V and 5 bases from J, with 10 bases in between. This chain's CDR3 is CASSQVATGELFF. The CDR3 DNA reads TGTGCCAGCAGCCAGGTAGCGACCGGGGAGCTGTTTTTT.

This chain joins TRBV19 and TRBJ2-1; maybe TRBD2 (6 bases). With 1 base removed from V and 9 bases from J, the gap between germline ends came to 7 bases. Looked up from germline, CDR1 is LNHDA and CDR2 is SQIVND (reference sequence). CDR3 size: 12 residues. The CDR3 protein is CASSIGEVEQFF. CDR3 DNA: TGTGCCAGTAGTATAGGGGAGGTTGAGCAGTTCTTC.

The table lists this clone with a few counts. The CDR3 DNA reads as TGTGCCAGCAGACAGGCAGCCTATAATTCACCCCTCCACTTT. It yields the protein CASRQAAYNSPLHF. The chain is built from TRBV7-2 and TRBJ1-6; possibly TRBD1 for D (5 bases). Trimming left V 6 bases short and J 2 bases short, with 8 bases between. Germline V gives CDR1 SGHTA, CDR2 FQGNSA. This CDR3 contains 14 residues.

The chain uses TRBV28 and TRBJ2-1, with 8 nucleotides matching TRBD2. The CDR3 is 16 residues long. With 7 bases clipped from V and 7 bases from J, the junction kept 15 bases outside the gene matches. Per germline, CDR1 MDHEN and CDR2 SYDVKM. This CDR3 is CASTTGGFGPRNEQFF. In DNA, the CDR3 is TGTGCCAGCACCACGGGAGGGTTCGGACCTCGGAATGAGCAGTTCTTC.